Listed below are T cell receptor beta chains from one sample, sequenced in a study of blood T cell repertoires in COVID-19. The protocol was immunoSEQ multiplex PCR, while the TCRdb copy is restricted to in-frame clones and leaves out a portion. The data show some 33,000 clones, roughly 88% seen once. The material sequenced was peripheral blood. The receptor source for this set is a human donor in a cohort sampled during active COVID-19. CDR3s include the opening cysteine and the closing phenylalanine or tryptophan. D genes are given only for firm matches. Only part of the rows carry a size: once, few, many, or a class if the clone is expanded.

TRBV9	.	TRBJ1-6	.	CASKGVGYSPLHF	TGTGCCAGCAAGGGAGTTGGTTATTCACCCCTCCACTTT
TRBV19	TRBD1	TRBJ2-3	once	CASSAPGTGPADTQYF	TGTGCCAGTAGTGCGCCCGGGACAGGGCCAGCGGATACGCAGTATTTT
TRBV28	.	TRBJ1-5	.	CASSLFPDQGPQHF	TGTGCCAGCAGTTTATTCCCGGACCAGGGGCCCCAGCATTTT
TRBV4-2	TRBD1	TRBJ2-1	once	CASSQTGGDDEQFF	TGTGCCAGCAGCCAGACAGGGGGAGATGATGAGCAGTTCTTC
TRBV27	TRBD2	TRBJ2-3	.	CASSPRLAANGGTQYF	TGTGCCAGCAGTCCCAGACTAGCGGCGAACGGGGGGACGCAGTATTTT
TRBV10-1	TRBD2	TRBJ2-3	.	CASSESGGWDTQYF	TGCGCCAGCAGTGAGAGCGGGGGTTGGGATACGCAGTATTTT
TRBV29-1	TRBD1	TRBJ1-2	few	CSAQGTGRYGYTF	TGCAGCGCCCAGGGGACAGGGCGCTATGGCTACACCTTC
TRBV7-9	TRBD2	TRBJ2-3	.	CASSLWTSGETDTQYF	TGTGCCAGCAGCTTATGGACTAGCGGGGAGACAGATACGCAGTATTTT
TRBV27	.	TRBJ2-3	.	CASSLRGPMSTDTQYF	TGTGCCAGCAGTTTGCGGGGGCCGATGAGCACAGATACGCAGTATTTT
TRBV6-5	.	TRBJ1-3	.	CASSYSFGTTGNTIYF	TGTGCCAGCAGTTACTCCTTCGGGACAACCGGAAACACCATATATTTT
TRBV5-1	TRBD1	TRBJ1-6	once	CASSLGQGANSPLHF	TGCGCCAGCAGCTTGGGACAGGGCGCTAATTCACCCCTCCACTTT
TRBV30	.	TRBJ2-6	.	CAWIPGLTPSGANVLTF	TGTGCCTGGATACCGGGACTTACCCCCTCTGGGGCCAACGTCCTGACTTTC
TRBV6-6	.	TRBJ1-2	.	CASSLPQGTYGYTF	TGTGCCAGCAGTCTTCCGCAGGGCACCTATGGCTACACCTTC
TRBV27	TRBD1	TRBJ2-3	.	CASSPRGRGSTDTQYF	TGTGCCAGCAGCCCCAGGGGGCGTGGTAGCACAGATACGCAGTATTTT
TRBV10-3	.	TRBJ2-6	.	CAISESSQGSSGANVLTF	TGTGCCATCAGTGAGTCAAGTCAGGGGAGCTCTGGGGCCAACGTCCTGACTTTC
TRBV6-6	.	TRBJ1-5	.	CASSYNSNQPQHF	TGTGCCAGCAGTTATAATAGCAATCAGCCCCAGCATTTT
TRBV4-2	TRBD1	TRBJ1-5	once	CASSEPGQGAWGNQPQHF	TGTGCCAGCAGCGAACCGGGACAGGGGGCCTGGGGCAATCAGCCCCAGCATTTT
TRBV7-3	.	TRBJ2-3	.	CASSRGLLDTQYF	TGTGCCAGCAGCCGCGGACTCCTAGATACGCAGTATTTT
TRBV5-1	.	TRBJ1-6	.	CASSLGDIGSPLHF	TGCGCCAGCAGCTTGGGGGACATCGGTTCACCCCTCCACTTT
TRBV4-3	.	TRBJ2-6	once	CASSQGASSSGANVLTF	TGCGCCAGCAGCCAAGGGGCAAGCAGCTCTGGGGCCAACGTCCTGACTTTC
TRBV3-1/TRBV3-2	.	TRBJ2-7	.	CASSQGLREQYF	TGTGCCAGCAGCCAAGGGCTTCGCGAGCAGTACTTC
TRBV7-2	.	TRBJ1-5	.	CASSPLAGGNQPQHF	TGTGCCAGCAGCCCGTTGGCGGGTGGGAATCAGCCCCAGCATTTT
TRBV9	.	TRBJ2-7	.	CASSYRDVQRQYF	TGTGCCAGCAGCTACAGGGACGTCCAACGGCAGTACTTC
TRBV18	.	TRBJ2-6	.	CASSHRVSGANVLTF	TGTGCCAGCTCACACAGGGTATCTGGGGCCAACGTCCTGACTTTC
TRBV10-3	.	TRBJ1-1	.	CAIRGRSTEAFF	TGTGCCATCAGGGGGCGTAGCACTGAAGCTTTCTTT
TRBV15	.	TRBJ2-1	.	CATSTRRQGLNEQFF	TGTGCCACCAGCACCAGAAGGCAGGGGTTAAATGAGCAGTTCTTC
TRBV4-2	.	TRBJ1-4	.	CASSPGRQGRFEKLFF	TGTGCCAGCAGCCCAGGGAGGCAGGGTCGGTTTGAAAAACTGTTTTTT
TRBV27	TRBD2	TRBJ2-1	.	CASSASGAYNEQFF	TGTGCCAGCAGTGCTAGCGGGGCCTACAATGAGCAGTTCTTC
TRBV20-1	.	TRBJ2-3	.	CSADRPDTQYF	TGCAGTGCAGACAGGCCAGATACGCAGTATTTT
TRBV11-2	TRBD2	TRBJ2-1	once	CASSPPSGGYNEQFF	TGTGCCAGCAGCCCCCCTAGCGGGGGCTACAATGAGCAGTTCTTC
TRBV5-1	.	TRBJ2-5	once	CASSLGHVQETQYF	TGCGCCAGCAGCTTGGGACACGTGCAAGAGACCCAGTACTTC
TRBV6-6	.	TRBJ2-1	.	CASSRTGTQGSYNEQFF	TGTGCCAGCAGTCGGACCGGGACACAAGGCTCCTACAATGAGCAGTTCTTC
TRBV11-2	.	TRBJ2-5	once	CASSLGHGVVTQYF	TGTGCCAGCAGCTTGGGACATGGGGTCGTGACCCAGTACTTC
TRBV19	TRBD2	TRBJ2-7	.	CASHQGLAGGPYEQYF	TGTGCCAGCCATCAGGGGCTAGCGGGGGGGCCGTACGAGCAGTACTTC
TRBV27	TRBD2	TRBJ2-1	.	CASSTGGAGNEQFF	TGTGCCAGCAGTACGGGGGGGGCCGGTAATGAGCAGTTCTTC
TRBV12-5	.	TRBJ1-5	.	CASGLVLAGGRVYQPQHF	TGTGCTAGTGGTTTGGTACTAGCCGGAGGACGGGTATATCAGCCCCAGCATTTT
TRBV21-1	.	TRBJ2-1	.	CASSVARQFF	TGTGCCAGCAGCGTAGCTCGACAGTTCTTC
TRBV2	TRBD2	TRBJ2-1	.	CASTSGGASEQFF	TGTGCCAGCACCAGCGGGGGGGCAAGTGAGCAGTTCTTC
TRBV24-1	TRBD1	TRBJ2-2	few	CATSVDRADTGELFF	TGTGCCACCAGTGTAGACAGGGCGGACACCGGGGAGCTGTTTTTT
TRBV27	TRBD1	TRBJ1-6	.	CASGGQGDDSPLHF	TGTGCCAGCGGAGGACAGGGTGACGATTCACCCCTCCACTTT
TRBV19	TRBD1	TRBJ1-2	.	CASSPRDRGGYTF	TGTGCCAGTAGTCCCCGGGACAGGGGCGGCTACACCTTC
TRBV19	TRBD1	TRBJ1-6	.	CASNRGSNSPLHF	TGTGCCAGCAACAGGGGGTCTAATTCACCCCTCCACTTT
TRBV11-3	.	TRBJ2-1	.	CASSPRGVWDEQFF	TGTGCCAGCAGCCCCAGGGGGGTTTGGGATGAGCAGTTCTTC
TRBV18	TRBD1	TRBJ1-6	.	CASSPRITGGGSYNSPLHF	TGTGCCAGCTCACCACGAATTACAGGGGGAGGGTCCTATAATTCACCCCTCCACTTT
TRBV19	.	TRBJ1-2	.	CASSTSGIPNYGYTF	TGTGCCAGTAGTACGTCCGGGATACCTAACTATGGCTACACCTTC
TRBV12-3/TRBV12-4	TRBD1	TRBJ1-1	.	CASSDRGGIEAFF	TGTGCCAGCAGTGACAGGGGTGGAATCGAAGCTTTCTTT
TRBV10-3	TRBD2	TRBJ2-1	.	CATTPLAGSSNEQFF	TGTGCCACAACCCCACTAGCGGGGTCGTCTAATGAGCAGTTCTTC
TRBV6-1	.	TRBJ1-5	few	CASSVSTLPGNQPQHF	TGTGCCAGCAGTGTATCGACTCTTCCAGGGAATCAGCCCCAGCATTTT
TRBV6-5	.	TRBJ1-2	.	CASREPGGYGYTF	TGTGCCAGCCGAGAGCCGGGGGGCTATGGCTACACCTTC
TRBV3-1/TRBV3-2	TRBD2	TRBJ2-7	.	CASSPSSGGAYEQYF	TGTGCCAGCAGCCCATCTAGCGGGGGCGCCTACGAGCAGTACTTC
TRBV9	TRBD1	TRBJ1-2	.	CASSPRDRQLGYGYTF	TGTGCCAGCAGCCCCAGGGACAGGCAATTGGGGTATGGCTACACCTTC